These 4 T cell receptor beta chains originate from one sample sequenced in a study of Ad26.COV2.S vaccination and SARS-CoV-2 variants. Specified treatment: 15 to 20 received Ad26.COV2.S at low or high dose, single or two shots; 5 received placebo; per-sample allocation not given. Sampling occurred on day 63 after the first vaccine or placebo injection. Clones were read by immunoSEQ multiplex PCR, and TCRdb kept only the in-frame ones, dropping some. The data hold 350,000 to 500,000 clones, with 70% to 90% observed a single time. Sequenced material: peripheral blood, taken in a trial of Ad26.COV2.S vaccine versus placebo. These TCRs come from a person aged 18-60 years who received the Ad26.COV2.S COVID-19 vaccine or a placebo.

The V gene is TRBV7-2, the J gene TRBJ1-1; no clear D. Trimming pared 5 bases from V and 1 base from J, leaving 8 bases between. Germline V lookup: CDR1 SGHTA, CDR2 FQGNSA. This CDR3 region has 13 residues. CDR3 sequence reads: CASSPPSNTEAFF. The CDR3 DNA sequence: TGTGCCAGCAGCCCCCCCTCGAACACTGAAGCTTTCTTT. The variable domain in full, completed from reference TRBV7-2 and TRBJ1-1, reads GAGVSQSPSNKVTEKGKDVELRCDPISGHTALYWYRQSLGQGLEFLIYFQGNSAPDKSGLPSDRFSAERTGGSVSTLTIQRTQQEDSAVYLCASSPPSNTEAFFGQGTRLTVV.

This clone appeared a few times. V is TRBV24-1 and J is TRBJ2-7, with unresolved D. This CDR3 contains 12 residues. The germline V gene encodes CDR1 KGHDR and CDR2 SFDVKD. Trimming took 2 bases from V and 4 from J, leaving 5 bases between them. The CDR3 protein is CATSDSFYEQYF. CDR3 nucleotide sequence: TGTGCCACCAGTGATTCATTTTACGAGCAGTACTTC.

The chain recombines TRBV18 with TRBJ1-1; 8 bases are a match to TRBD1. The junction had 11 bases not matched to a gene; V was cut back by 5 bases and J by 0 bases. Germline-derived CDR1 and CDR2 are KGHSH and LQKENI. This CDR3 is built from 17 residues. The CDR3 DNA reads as TGTGCCAGCTCAACCCGACAGGGGCAAGTCATGAACACTGAAGCTTTCTTT. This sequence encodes CASSTRQGQVMNTEAFF.

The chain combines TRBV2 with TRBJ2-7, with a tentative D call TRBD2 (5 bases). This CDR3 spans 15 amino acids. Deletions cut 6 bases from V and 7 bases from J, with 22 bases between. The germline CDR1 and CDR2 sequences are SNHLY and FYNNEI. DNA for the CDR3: TGTGCCAGCAGGGACGTGGGCGGGTATCCTAAGGAGCAGTACTTC. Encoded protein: CASRDVGGYPKEQYF.